This TCR beta chain was sequenced in a study of cytomegalovirus exposure and HLA in healthy donors. Turning to the study itself: Among about 179 million T cells, an earlier analysis found 90 million to 130 million unique TCR beta sequences.

PCR was performed using 60 Vbeta and 13 Jbeta primers. Only in-frame clones appear in the TCRdb table, and some are missing; sequencing was by immunoSEQ multiplex PCR. The sample shows about 220,000 clones, over 80% of them seen only once. Each donor's status was that of a healthy bone marrow donor. This CDR3 comprises 18 residues. Germline values: CDR1 SQVTM, CDR2 ANQGSEA. With V trimmed by 0 bases and J by 4 bases, 10 bases remained unmatched. The TCR originated in a middle-aged woman in good health and CMV-seropositive. The chain recombines TRBV29-1 with TRBJ2-3, with 13 positions matching TRBD2. The sequencing sample was made of PBMCs. CDR3 amino acids: CSVEEGGLAGVGADTQYF. The CDR3 nucleotides read TGCAGCGTTGAAGAGGGAGGACTAGCGGGAGTGGGGGCAGATACGCAGTATTTT.